This T cell receptor beta chain was observed in a study of blood T cells in healthy people across ages. Overall study findings and caveats: Higher diversity, along with more naive CD4+ cells, distinguished long-lived donors from aged donors. In these data, TCR beta diversity tracked strongly with naive T cell percentage.

V shed 2 bases and J shed 1 base, with 8 bases lying between them. Germline lookup yields CDR1 MNHNY and CDR2 SVGAGI (reference sequence). The CDR3 is 14 amino acids. As for this clonotype: The target antigen is unknown.

Then a second PCR, running roughly 7 to 11 cycles, was carried out with a sample-barcoded 5' primer and a J-beta primer mix. Individual samples furnished no less than 2.5 million CDR3-containing paired-end reads apiece. TCRdb reprocessed the 5' RACE reads with MiXCR, giving one entry per CDR3 protein. This sample carries some 1,800,000 distinct CDR3 sequences, roughly two fifths of them seen once, and the ten largest clones take under 25%. This sequence was found in a human donor in good health. The chain carries TRBV6-6 and TRBJ1-2; D might be TRBD1 (5 bases). The sequenced sample was blood. CDR3 DNA: TGTGCCAGCAGTTACCGGGGGGGTAACTATGGCTACACCTTC. It codes for CASSYRGGNYGYTF.